Shown below are 21 T cell receptor beta chains from a single sample sequenced in a study of blood T cells in healthy people across ages. Together with a sample-barcoded 5' primer, a J-beta primer mix was included in a second PCR lasting roughly 6 to 12 cycles. MiXCR, applied by TCRdb to the 5' RACE reads, yields one record per CDR3 protein. In the table there are roughly 560,000 distinct CDR3 sequences, nearly 25% of which are singletons. In addition, the sample was reused for a study of T cells of mothers and their children.

Sequenced input: blood. The source is a boy younger than 18 in good health.

This clonotype was seen only a few times. The chain employs TRBV13 and TRBJ2-3, with unresolved D. The CDR3 extends over 14 amino acids. V lost 0 bases and J 3 bases, leaving 7 bases between the germline ends. Germline V CDR1 and CDR2: PRHDT, FYEKMQ (reference sequence). The CDR3 DNA reads TGTGCCAGCAGCTTAGGGTCCGGGACAGATACGCAGTATTTT. Amino acids: CASSLGSGTDTQYF.

J is TRBJ2-3 and V is TRBV6-6, with TRBD1 matching over 8 bases. V trimming: 7 bases; J trimming: 2 bases; junction bases outside the gene matches: 8. The CDR3 is 15 residues long. CDR1 is MNHNY and CDR2 is SVGAGI in the germline V gene (reference sequence). The CDR3 region is CASTAGGQDTDTQYF. As DNA, the CDR3 is TGTGCCAGCACGGCCGGGGGACAGGACACAGATACGCAGTATTTT.

This clonotype was observed a few times. Here the CDR3 DNA reads TGTGCCAGCAGCGGGGGACTAGCGGGAGGACCTCTCTCCTACGAGCAGTACTTC. Its translation: CASSGGLAGGPLSYEQYF. J is TRBJ2-7 and V is TRBV9; 15 positions agree with TRBD2. Germline V CDR1 and CDR2: SGDLS, YYNGEE. This CDR3 comprises 18 residues. V trimming: 3 bases; J trimming: 0 bases; junction bases outside the gene matches: 7.

This clonotype was seen ten or more times. The J gene is TRBJ2-1, the V gene TRBV5-1, with D perhaps matching TRBD2 (6 bases). With 0 bases removed from V and 2 bases from J, the gap between germline ends came to 9 bases. Germline CDR1 is SGHRS and CDR2 is YFSETQ. This CDR3 spans 15 amino acids. CDR3 sequence: CASSLGGGTYNEQFF. DNA for the CDR3: TGCGCCAGCAGCTTGGGTGGGGGGACCTACAATGAGCAGTTCTTC.

This clonotype was detected a few times. The V gene is TRBV12-3 or TRBV12-4, the J gene TRBJ2-4, with TRBD1 identical over 8 bases. The CDR3 is 15 residues long. V shed 1 base, J shed 5 bases, and the junction held 4 bases outside the gene matches. The CDR3 here is CASSLGDRGENIQYF. CDR3 DNA sequence: TGTGCCAGCAGTTTAGGAGACAGGGGCGAAAACATTCAGTACTTC.

This clonotype has only a few counts. The chain couples TRBV20-1 to TRBJ2-6; 7 bases agree with TRBD2. The germline V gene encodes CDR1 DFQATT and CDR2 SNEGSKA (reference sequence). Unmatched junction bases numbered 4, after V lost 5 bases and J lost 0 bases. This CDR3 comprises 15 residues. The CDR3 loop is CSAATSNSGANVLTF. In DNA form, the CDR3 reads TGCAGTGCTGCGACTAGCAACTCTGGGGCCAACGTCCTGACTTTC.

This clonotype was counted ten times or more. The chain is built from TRBV5-6 and TRBJ2-3, with 12 bases that match TRBD2. J gave up 7 bases and V 3 bases, and 6 bases lay outside the gene matches. Germline V gene lookup returns CDR1 SGHDT and CDR2 YYEEEE. The CDR3 loop spans 15 amino acids. The CDR3 nucleotides are TGTGCCAGCAGCTCCGGGACTAGCGGGTTTAATACGCAGTATTTT. This gives the protein CASSSGTSGFNTQYF.

The V gene is TRBV5-6, the J gene TRBJ2-3, with a tentative D call TRBD2 (6 bases). Between the trimmed V and J ends, which lost 4 bases and 1 base, there was a span of 10 bases. The CDR3 extends over 14 amino acids. From germline, CDR1 is SGHDT and CDR2 YYEEEE. CDR3: CASSPGDRTDTQYF. CDR3 DNA: TGTGCCAGCAGCCCGGGAGATCGCACAGATACGCAGTATTTT.

This clonotype occurred a few times. V gene TRBV28 combines with J gene TRBJ2-4, with D maybe TRBD1 (5 bases). Trimming removed 8 bases from V and 8 bases from J, with 13 bases in between. Germline-derived CDR1 and CDR2 are MDHEN and SYDVKM. The length of the CDR3 is 12 residues. The CDR3 loop reads CASHQGGDIQYF. The CDR3 DNA is TGTGCCAGCCACCAGGGTGGGGACATTCAGTACTTC. The entire variable domain, with the rest obtained from reference TRBV28 and TRBJ2-4, is as follows: DVKVTQSSRYLVKRTGEKVFLECVQDMDHENMFWYRQDPGLGLRLIYFSYDVKMKEKGDIPEGYSVSREKKERFSLILESASTNQTSMYLCASHQGGDIQYFGAGTRLSVL.

This clonotype has just a few counts. The chain recombines TRBV4-3 with TRBJ2-2; 9 bases fit TRBD1. Trimming took 1 base from V and 4 from J; bases not matched to a gene: 7. The CDR3 has 17 residues. Looked up from germline, CDR1 is LGHNA and CDR2 is YSLEER. Here the CDR3 DNA reads TGCGCCAGCAGCCAAGTGGCGGGACAGGGCTTCACCGGGGAGCTGTTTTTT. This gives the protein CASSQVAGQGFTGELFF.

The V and J genes are TRBV27 and TRBJ2-7; TRBD2 agrees at 9 bases. J gave up 3 bases and V 0 bases, and 6 bases lay outside the gene matches. This CDR3 spans 16 amino acids. From germline, CDR1 is MNHEY and CDR2 SMNVEV (reference sequence). DNA of the CDR3: TGTGCCAGCAGTTTATCGGCCGCGGGGGGGTTCTACGAGCAGTACTTC. The encoded protein is CASSLSAAGGFYEQYF.

This clonotype was seen only a few times. This chain uses TRBV7-2 with TRBJ2-1, with 9 bases identical to TRBD2. Trimming at V came to 0 bases and at J to 6 bases, leaving 6 bases not matched to a gene. The V gene's germline CDR1 is SGHTA and CDR2 FQGNSA. The CDR3 has 16 residues. Written as DNA, the CDR3 is TGTGCCAGCAGCTTAGCTCGCGGGGGGGCCACCAATGAGCAGTTCTTC. This gives the protein CASSLARGGATNEQFF.

This clonotype has more than one count but fewer than ten. The chain links TRBV2 to TRBJ2-1, with D perhaps assigned TRBD1 or TRBD2 (6 bases each). The J call may be incorrect, as the DNA end agrees better with TRBJ2-5. Germline CDR1 reads SNHLY; CDR2 reads FYNNEI. This CDR3 spans 12 amino acids. CDR3 region: CASSLRGLAQYF. For the CDR3, the DNA is TGTGCCAGCAGTCTCAGGGGACTCGCCCAGTACTTC.

This chain joins TRBV20-1 and TRBJ2-5; TRBD1 agrees at 10 bases. Germline V gene data show CDR1 as DFQATT and CDR2 as SNEGSKA (reference sequence). The V gene end was trimmed by 5 bases and the J gene end by 5 bases; junction bases not matched to a gene: 11. The CDR3 totals 15 residues. The CDR3, as DNA: TGCAGTGCTTCCGACCGGGACAGGGGTTGGGAGACCCAGTACTTC. It specifies CSASDRDRGWETQYF.

This clonotype came up a few times. The chain links TRBV28 to TRBJ2-6, with D unresolved. Germline V lookup: CDR1 MDHEN, CDR2 SYDVKM. The CDR3 totals 14 residues. Deletions cut 3 bases from V and 4 bases from J, with 7 bases between. DNA of the CDR3: TGTGCCAGCAGTTTCAGGTCCGGGGCCAACGTCCTGACTTTC. This translates into CASSFRSGANVLTF.

This clonotype was detected only a few times. The V and J genes are TRBV25-1 and TRBJ2-5, with a weak D call TRBD2 (6 bases). The CDR3 runs to 14 residues. V dropped 2 bases and J dropped 0 bases, with 7 bases sitting between them. Germline V gene lookup returns CDR1 MGHDK and CDR2 SYGVNS. The CDR3 here is CASSEGGYQETQYF. Here the CDR3 DNA reads TGTGCCAGCAGTGAAGGGGGGTACCAAGAGACCCAGTACTTC. The full variable domain, with the rest looked up from reference TRBV25-1 and TRBJ2-5, is EADIYQTPRYLVIGTGKKITLECSQTMGHDKMYWYQQDPGMELHLIHYSYGVNSTEKGDLSSESTVSRIRTEHFPLTLESARPSHTSQYLCASSEGGYQETQYFGPGTRLLVL.

This clonotype turned up a few times. This sequence joins TRBV7-9 and TRBJ1-2; unclear D gene. The CDR3 is 16 residues long. Trimming stripped 1 base from V and 7 bases from J, with 19 bases between. The germline V gene encodes CDR1 SEHNR and CDR2 FQNEAQ (reference sequence). CDR3 sequence: CASSLGRAEKGGGYTF. In nucleotides, the CDR3 is TGTGCCAGCAGCTTAGGGCGGGCAGAGAAGGGTGGTGGCTACACCTTC.

This chain links TRBV9 with TRBJ2-4; D perhaps matches TRBD1 (6 bases). The V and J ends lost 4 bases and 3 bases respectively, with 11 bases between them. The CDR3 is 14 amino acids. CDR1 is SGDLS and CDR2 is YYNGEE in the germline V gene. This CDR3 reads CASSSTGNKNIQYF. The CDR3 nucleotides are TGTGCCAGCAGCTCCACAGGGAACAAAAACATTCAGTACTTC.

This chain joins TRBV10-3 and TRBJ2-5; D may be TRBD1 (7 bases). The end of the DNA aligns better with TRBJ2-1, so the J call may be wrong. Germline V gene sequence: CDR1 ENHRY, CDR2 SYGVKD. The CDR3 runs to 16 residues. CDR3 DNA sequence: TGTGCCATCAGTGACATGTGGAGGGGGCGTAGGAATGAGCAGTTCTTC. Protein sequence: CAISDMWRGRRNEQFF.

This clonotype turned up a few times. The V call is TRBV11-2, the J call TRBJ2-6, with 7 bases identical to TRBD1. CDR1 and CDR2 (germline): SGHAT, FQNNGV. Trimming removed 0 bases from V and 4 bases from J; junction bases left unmatched: 3. The CDR3 length is 16 residues. The CDR3 sequence is CASSLETGNGANVLTF. In DNA form, the CDR3 reads TGTGCCAGCAGCTTAGAGACAGGGAACGGGGCCAACGTCCTGACTTTC.

J is TRBJ1-1 and V is TRBV3-1, with 8 bases identical to TRBD1. The CDR3 sequence is 17 residues long. CDR1 and CDR2 from the germline V gene are LGHDT and YNNKEL (reference sequence). V trimming: 0 bases; J trimming: 4 bases; junction bases outside the gene matches: 10. CDR3 sequence: CASSQDLGQGMSTEAFF. CDR3 bases: TGTGCCAGCAGCCAAGATCTAGGACAGGGCATGAGCACTGAAGCTTTCTTT.